The following is a T cell receptor beta chain sequence with its context. 13 Jbeta primers and 60 Vbeta primers were used for the PCR. Data came from immunoSEQ multiplex PCR; TCRdb stores just in-frame clones and leaves some out. The table has 100,000 to 150,000 clones, roughly 10% seen once; the top ten hold about 4.6%. These data are taken from a study of cytomegalovirus exposure and HLA in healthy donors. V gave up 5 bases and J gave up 4 bases, with 14 bases separating them. CDR3 length: 14 residues. Germline lookup yields CDR1 KGHSH and CDR2 LQKENI. This TCR derives from a woman aged 18-29 years in good health and CMV-seropositive. The chain combines TRBV18 with TRBJ1-2, with D maybe TRBD1 (6 bases). The sequencing sample was made of PBMCs. The DNA of the CDR3 is TGTGCCAGCTCATATACGGACAGTCCCTATGGCTACACCTTC. Amino acids: CASSYTDSPYGYTF. Based on the CDR3 plus reference TRBV18 and TRBJ1-2, the full variable domain is NAGVMQNPRHLVRRRGQEARLRCSPMKGHSHVYWYRQLPEEGLKFMVYLQKENIIDESGMPKERFSAEFPKEGPSILRIQQVVRGDSAAYFCASSYTDSPYGYTFGSGTRLTVV.